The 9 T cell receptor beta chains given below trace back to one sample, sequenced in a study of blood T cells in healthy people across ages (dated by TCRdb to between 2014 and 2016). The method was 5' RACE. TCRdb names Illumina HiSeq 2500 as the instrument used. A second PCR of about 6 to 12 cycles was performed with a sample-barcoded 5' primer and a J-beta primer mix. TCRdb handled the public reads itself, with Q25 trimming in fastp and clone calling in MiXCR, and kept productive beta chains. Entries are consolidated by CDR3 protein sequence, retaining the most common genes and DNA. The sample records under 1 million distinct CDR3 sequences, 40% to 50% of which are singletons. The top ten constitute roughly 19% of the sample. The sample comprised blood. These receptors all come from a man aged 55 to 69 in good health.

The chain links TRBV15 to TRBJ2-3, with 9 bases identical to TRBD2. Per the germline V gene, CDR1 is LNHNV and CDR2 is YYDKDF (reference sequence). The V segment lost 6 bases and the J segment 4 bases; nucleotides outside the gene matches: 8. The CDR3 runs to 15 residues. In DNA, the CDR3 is TGTGCCACCAGTAGGGCGGGGGGGCAGTCAGATACGCAGTATTTT. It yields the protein CATSRAGGQSDTQYF.

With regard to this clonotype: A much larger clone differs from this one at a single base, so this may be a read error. The CDR3 is CASSLARTGDYGYTF. The DNA for the CDR3 is TGCGCCAGCAGCTTGGCCCGGACAGGGGACTATGGCTACACCTTC. The chain carries TRBV5-1 and TRBJ1-2, with 9 positions matching TRBD1. The CDR3 is made up of 15 amino acids. Germline V gene data show CDR1 as SGHRS and CDR2 as YFSETQ. Losses at the gene ends were 0 bases for V and 3 bases for J; bases not matched to a gene: 3.

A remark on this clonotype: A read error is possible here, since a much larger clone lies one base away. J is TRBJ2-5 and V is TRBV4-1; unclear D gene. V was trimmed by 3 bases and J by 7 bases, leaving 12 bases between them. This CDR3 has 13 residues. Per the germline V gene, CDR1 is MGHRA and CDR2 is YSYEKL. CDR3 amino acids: CASSQMGTGTQYF. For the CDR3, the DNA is TGCGCCAGCAGCCAGATGGGAACGGGGACCCAGTACTTC.

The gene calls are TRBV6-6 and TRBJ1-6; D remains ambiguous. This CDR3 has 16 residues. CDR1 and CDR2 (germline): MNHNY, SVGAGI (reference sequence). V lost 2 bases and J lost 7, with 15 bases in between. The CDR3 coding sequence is TGTGCCAGCAGTTACGGTGGAGACGGAAAGAATTCACCCCTCCACTTT. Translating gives CASSYGGDGKNSPLHF.

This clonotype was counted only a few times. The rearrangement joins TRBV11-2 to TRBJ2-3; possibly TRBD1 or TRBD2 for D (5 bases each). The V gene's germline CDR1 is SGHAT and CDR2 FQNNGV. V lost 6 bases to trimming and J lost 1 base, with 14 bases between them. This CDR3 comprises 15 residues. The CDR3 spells CASSQGPSGTDTQYF. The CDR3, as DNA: TGTGCCAGCAGTCAGGGACCCTCCGGCACAGATACGCAGTATTTT.

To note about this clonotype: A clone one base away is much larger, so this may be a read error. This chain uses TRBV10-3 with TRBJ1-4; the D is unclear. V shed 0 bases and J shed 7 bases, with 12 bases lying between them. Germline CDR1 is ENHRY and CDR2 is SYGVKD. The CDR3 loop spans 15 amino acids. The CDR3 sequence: CAISESGIATEKLFF. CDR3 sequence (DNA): TGTGCCATCAGTGAGTCGGGGATAGCGACTGAAAAACTGTTTTTT.

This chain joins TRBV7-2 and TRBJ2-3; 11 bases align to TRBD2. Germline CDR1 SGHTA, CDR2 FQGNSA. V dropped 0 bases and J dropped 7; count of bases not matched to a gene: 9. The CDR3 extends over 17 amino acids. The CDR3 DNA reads TGTGCCAGCAGCTTAGCCCCTAGCGGGGGGCCCTCGAATACGCAGTATTTT. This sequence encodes CASSLAPSGGPSNTQYF.

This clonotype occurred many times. CDR3 bases: TGTGCCAGCTCACCAGAAGGCTACGAGCAGTACTTC. This encodes CASSPEGYEQYF. The V call is TRBV18, the J call TRBJ2-7; no clear D. Germline CDR1 is KGHSH and CDR2 is LQKENI. V gave up 2 bases and J gave up 3 bases, with 5 bases separating them. The CDR3 contains 12 residues.

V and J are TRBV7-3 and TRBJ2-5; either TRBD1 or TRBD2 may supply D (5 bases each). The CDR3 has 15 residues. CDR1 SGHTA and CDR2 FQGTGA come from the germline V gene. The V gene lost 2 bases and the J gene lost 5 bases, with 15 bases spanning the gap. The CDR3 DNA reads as TGTGCCAGCAGCTTATTTAGGGGAGCCGGGGAGACCCAGTACTTC. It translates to CASSLFRGAGETQYF.